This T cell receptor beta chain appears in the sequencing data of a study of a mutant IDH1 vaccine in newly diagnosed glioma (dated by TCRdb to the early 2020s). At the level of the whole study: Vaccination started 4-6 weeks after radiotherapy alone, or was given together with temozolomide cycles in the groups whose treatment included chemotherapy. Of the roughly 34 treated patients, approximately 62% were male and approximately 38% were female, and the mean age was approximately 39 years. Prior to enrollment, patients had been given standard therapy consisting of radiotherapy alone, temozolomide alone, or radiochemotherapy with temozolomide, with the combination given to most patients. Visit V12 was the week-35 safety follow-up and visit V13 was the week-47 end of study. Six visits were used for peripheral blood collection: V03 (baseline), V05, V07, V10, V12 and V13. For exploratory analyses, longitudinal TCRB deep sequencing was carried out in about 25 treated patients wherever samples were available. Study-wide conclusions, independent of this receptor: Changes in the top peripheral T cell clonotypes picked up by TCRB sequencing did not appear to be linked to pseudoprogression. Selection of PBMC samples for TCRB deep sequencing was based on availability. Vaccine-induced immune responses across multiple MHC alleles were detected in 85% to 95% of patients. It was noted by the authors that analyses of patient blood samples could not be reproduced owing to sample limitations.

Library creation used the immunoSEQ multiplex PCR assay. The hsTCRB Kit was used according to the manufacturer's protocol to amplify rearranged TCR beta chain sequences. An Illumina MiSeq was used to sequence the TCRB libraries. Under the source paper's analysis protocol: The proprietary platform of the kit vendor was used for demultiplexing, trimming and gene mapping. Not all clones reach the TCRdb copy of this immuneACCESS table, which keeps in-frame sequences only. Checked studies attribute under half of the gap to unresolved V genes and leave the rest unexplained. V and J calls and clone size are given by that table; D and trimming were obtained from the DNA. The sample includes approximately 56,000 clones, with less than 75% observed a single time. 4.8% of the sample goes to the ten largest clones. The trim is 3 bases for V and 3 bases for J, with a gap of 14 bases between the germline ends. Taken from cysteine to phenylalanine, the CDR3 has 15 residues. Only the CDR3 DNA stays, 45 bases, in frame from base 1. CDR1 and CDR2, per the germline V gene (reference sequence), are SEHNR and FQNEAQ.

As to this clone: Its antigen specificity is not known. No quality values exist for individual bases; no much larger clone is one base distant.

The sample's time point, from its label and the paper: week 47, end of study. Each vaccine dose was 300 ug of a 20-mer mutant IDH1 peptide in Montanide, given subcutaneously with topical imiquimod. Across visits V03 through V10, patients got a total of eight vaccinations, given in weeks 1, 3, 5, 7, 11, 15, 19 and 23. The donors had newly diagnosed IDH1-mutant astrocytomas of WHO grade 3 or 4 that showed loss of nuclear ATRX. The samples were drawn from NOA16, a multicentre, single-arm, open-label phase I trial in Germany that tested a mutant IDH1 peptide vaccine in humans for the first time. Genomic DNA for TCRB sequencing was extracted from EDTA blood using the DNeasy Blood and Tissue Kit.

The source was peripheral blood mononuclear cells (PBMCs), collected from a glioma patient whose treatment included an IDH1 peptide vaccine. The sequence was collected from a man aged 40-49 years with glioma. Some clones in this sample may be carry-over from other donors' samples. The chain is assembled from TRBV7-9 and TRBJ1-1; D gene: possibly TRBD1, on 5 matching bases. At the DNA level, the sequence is TGTGCCAGCAGCTTGGGTATGGGGGGGGACACTGAAGCTTTCTTT. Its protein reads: CASSLGMGGDTEAFF.